This TCR beta chain was recorded in a study of cytomegalovirus exposure and HLA in healthy donors. About the study: Among the roughly 400 genotyped donors, 81% were placed in the Caucasian-associated ancestry cluster.

Despite likely unrecorded immune exposures, the donors were nominally healthy at the time of sampling. Note on this clone: No antigen is known for it.

The PCR contained 60 Vbeta and 13 Jbeta primers. TCRdb keeps only in-frame clones here, not all; method: immunoSEQ multiplex PCR. The sample lists 200,000 to 250,000 clones; 70% to 90% were seen once. Study-wide points: In a later analysis, CMV-associated beta chains were mostly HLA-associated, it appeared.

CDR1 SGHNT and CDR2 YYREEE come from the germline V gene (reference sequence). The CDR3 is 16 amino acids. Trimming took off 7 bases at V and 4 bases at J, with 23 bases between the two ends. The sequencing sample was made of PBMCs. The V call is TRBV5-4, the J call TRBJ2-5; tentative D call: TRBD2 (5 bases). The TCR comes from a human donor in good health. The CDR3 sequence is CASRLGKGQRGETQYF. The CDR3 coding sequence is TGTGCCAGCCGCCTGGGTAAGGGCCAACGGGGAGAGACCCAGTACTTC.